The present T cell receptor (beta chain) was sequenced within a study of T cells in women clearing cervical HPV infection. Study background: Cases were women with histologically confirmed HPV16-related CIN3 or worse, including a couple of invasive cancers.

Clones were sequenced by immunoSEQ multiplex PCR, and TCRdb holds only the in-frame ones, with some missing. This sample lists around 40,000 clones; its ten largest clones have 6.4%. Of note for this clone: The sequenced fragment ends 3 residues before the CDR3 boundary, so the rest is inferred from the germline J gene.

J was trimmed by 5 bases and V by 2 bases; bases with no gene match: 8. This CDR3 is 15 amino acids long. Germline values: CDR1 MNHEY, CDR2 SVGEGT. Dot-blot hybridization genotyped cervical HPV amplified with MY09/MY11 PCR. Specimen: blood buffy coat. The origin of this receptor is a woman between 18 and 75 years old with a cervical HPV16 infection that either progressed to CIN3+ or cleared (not recorded which). V is TRBV6-2 or TRBV6-3 and J is TRBJ2-5; 7 nucleotides line up with TRBD2. The CDR3 spells CASSYGGRGFETQYF. CDR3 bases read: TGTGCCAGCAGTTACGGCGGGAGAGGTTTCGAGACC.